Below, one T cell receptor beta chain is given with its context. Its antigen is as yet unknown. These data originate in a study of T-cell reconstitution after alpha-beta-depleted transplantation in children. Study outcomes and limitations: As was reported, about two months after transplant, alpha-beta T cells came from several hundred expanded graft clones. T-cell counts and diversity were attributed mostly to newly produced T cells one year after transplant.

A library of TCRbeta sequences, prepared with unique molecular identifiers, was generated. TCRdb called the PCR reads again in MiXCR, with one record for every CDR3 protein. The sample includes around 960,000 distinct CDR3 sequences, roughly 29% of them seen just once. J gave up 5 bases and V 10 bases, and 14 bases lay outside the gene matches. CDR3 length equals 16 residues. This clonotype originated in a boy under two years old who had a stem cell transplant for SCID, so the T cells may come from the graft donor. V is TRBV12-3 or TRBV12-4 and J is TRBJ2-2; 9 bases map to TRBD2. This specimen consisted of PBMCs, mostly from graft donor cells, obtained 360 days after TCRalphabeta/CD19-depleted stem cell transplant. In DNA, the CDR3 is TGTGCCATCCTATTAAGCGGGGGGCCGGGAACCGGGGAGCTGTTTTTT. As protein: CAILLSGGPGTGELFF.